Listed below are T cell receptor beta chains from one sample, sequenced in a study of human T cells and chemical hapten exposure. TCRdb independently ran MiXCR on the RACE reads; one entry per CDR3 protein. The sample includes about 350,000 distinct CDR3 sequences, over 6% of them seen just once. The source material was whole blood, sampled in connection with sensitization to the hapten diphenylcyclopropenone (DPC). The receptors originated from a woman aged 18-29 years with alopecia areata. Some clones in this sample may be carry-over from other donors' samples. CDR3s include the opening cysteine and the closing phenylalanine or tryptophan. A D gene is named only where the DNA matches it firmly. Only part of the rows carry a size: once, few, many, or a class if the clone is expanded.

>TRBJ2-3|-|few|TRBV6-1
CASSEFWQYF
TGTGCCAGCAGTGAGTTTTGGCAGTATTTT
>TRBJ1-1|-|many|TRBV18
CASSPLGGENTEAFF
TGTGCCAGCTCACCCCTAGGAGGGGAGAACACTGAAGCTTTCTTT
>TRBJ1-5|TRBD1|many|TRBV18
CASSPGQGKNQPQHF
TGTGCCAGCTCACCGGGACAGGGGAAAAATCAGCCCCAGCATTTT
>TRBJ2-7|-|many|TRBV3-1
CASSHRPSYEQYF
TGTGCCAGCAGCCACAGGCCTTCCTACGAGCAGTACTTC
>TRBJ2-1|TRBD1|-|TRBV12-3/TRBV12-4
CASSFRQGDNEQFF
TGTGCCAGCAGTTTTCGGCAGGGGGACAATGAGCAGTTCTTC
>TRBJ2-1|-|many|TRBV28
CASSSRDPIPNEQFF
TGTGCCAGCAGTTCCCGGGACCCGATACCCAATGAGCAGTTCTTC
>TRBJ1-2|-|few|TRBV7-8
CASSPDGSLGYGYTF
TGTGCCAGCAGCCCAGACGGGTCCTTAGGCTATGGCTACACCTTC
>TRBJ1-2|TRBD1|few|TRBV20-1
CSASGDRAYGYTF
TGCAGTGCTAGCGGGGACAGGGCCTATGGCTACACCTTC
>TRBJ1-4|-|few|TRBV6-1
CASTQGRRIATNEKLFF
TGTGCCAGCACTCAAGGACGGAGAATTGCAACTAATGAAAAACTGTTTTTT
>TRBJ2-4|-|few|TRBV29-1
CSVSDVVKNIQYF
TGCAGCGTTAGTGATGTGGTCAAAAACATTCAGTACTTC
>TRBJ1-3|-|many|TRBV7-8
CASSLVMMGAHSGNTIYF
TGTGCCAGCAGCTTAGTTATGATGGGGGCTCACTCTGGAAACACCATATATTTT
>TRBJ2-3|TRBD2|few|TRBV29-1
CSVEGASGGSTDTQYF
TGCAGCGTTGAAGGGGCTAGCGGGGGGAGCACAGATACGCAGTATTTT
>TRBJ2-3|-|many|TRBV29-1
CSVVRADTQYF
TGCAGCGTTGTGAGGGCAGATACGCAGTATTTT
>TRBJ1-3|-|many|TRBV29-1
CSVEMGNAGNTIYF
TGCAGCGTTGAAATGGGTAATGCTGGAAACACCATATATTTT
>TRBJ2-3|TRBD2|many|TRBV20-1
CSAAGLAGGSTDTQYF
TGCAGTGCTGCGGGACTAGCGGGGGGCTCCACAGATACGCAGTATTTT
>TRBJ1-6|-|-|TRBV20-1
CSASRRFSYNSPLHF
TGCAGTGCTAGTAGACGGTTCTCCTATAATTCACCCCTCCACTTT
>TRBJ2-3|TRBD2|-|TRBV20-1
CSALAGGPSTDTQYF
TGCAGTGCTTTAGCGGGGGGGCCAAGCACAGATACGCAGTATTTT
>TRBJ1-2|TRBD1|many|TRBV6-5
CASSYRDRVFSYGYTF
TGTGCCAGCAGTTACCGGGACAGGGTATTTAGCTATGGCTACACCTTC
>TRBJ1-4|-|many|TRBV10-3
CAISDSGFLEKLFF
TGTGCCATCAGTGATTCAGGGTTCCTTGAAAAACTGTTTTTT
>TRBJ2-1|-|many|TRBV4-2
CASSSSLGGGPENEQFF
TGTGCCAGCAGCAGTTCATTAGGGGGGGGGCCGGAGAATGAGCAGTTCTTC